Sequencing of this T cell receptor (beta chain) was carried out in a study of cytomegalovirus exposure and HLA in healthy donors. Study summary: An early data release held about 85 million unique TCRs from HLA-typed donors.

A multiplex PCR was run with 60 Vbeta primers and 13 Jbeta primers. Sequencing used immunoSEQ multiplex PCR; TCRdb keeps in-frame clones, though not all of them. The sample records around 100,000 clones, approximately 84% being singletons. The V segment lost 5 bases and the J segment 10 bases; nucleotides outside the gene matches: 8. The CDR3 contains 14 residues. Germline V gene sequence: CDR1 SEHNR, CDR2 FQNEAQ (reference sequence). This clone was counted only a few times. This sequence was found in a man aged 18 to 29 in good health and CMV-seronegative. The chain employs TRBV7-9 and TRBJ1-6, with 7 bases identical to TRBD1. Sequenced: PBMCs. The CDR3 here is CASSSRGGGSPLHF. CDR3 bases: TGTGCCAGCAGCAGTAGAGGGGGCGGGTCACCCCTCCACTTT.